This is a list of T cell receptor beta chains from one sample in a study of regulatory T cells in long-lasting Graves disease. TCRdb called the multiplex PCR reads again in MiXCR, with one record for every CDR3 protein. The table has 350,000 to 400,000 distinct CDR3 sequences, under 20% seen once. The sample was also linked to a second study, of T cells in Graves' hyperthyroidism and ophthalmopathy.

The sequenced sample was peripheral blood mononuclear cells (PBMCs), obtained at new diagnosis, from a patient treated with antithyroid drugs. The source of these receptors is a woman aged 18-30 years with Graves disease. The CDR3 runs from the conserved cysteine through the conserved F or W. The D gene is left open where the match is weak. Where a row states a size, it is once, few, many or the class of an expanded clone; other rows omit it.

>TRBJ1-1|TRBV19|-|-
TGTGCCAGCCGCATACAGGATTACACTGAAGCTTTCTTT
CASRIQDYTEAFF
>TRBJ2-7|TRBV2|many|-
TGTGCCAGCAGCGTCCAGGGCGGATACGAGCAGTACTTC
CASSVQGGYEQYF
>TRBJ1-1|TRBV5-1|many|TRBD1
TGCGCCAGCAGCTTTTCCGGGACAGGCCCCATGAACACTGAAGCTTTCTTT
CASSFSGTGPMNTEAFF
>TRBJ1-6|TRBV29-1|once|-
TGCAGCGTTGAAGAAGGAGGGGGGGGTTCACCCCTCCACTTT
CSVEEGGGGSPLHF
>TRBJ2-1|TRBV6-2/TRBV6-3|many|-
TGTGCCACCCTAGACGGAGGATATGAGCAGTTCTTC
CATLDGGYEQFF
>TRBJ2-3|TRBV9|few|TRBD2
TGTGCCAGCAGCGGAACACTTACTAGCGTGAGCACAGATACGCAGTATTTT
CASSGTLTSVSTDTQYF
>TRBJ2-4|TRBV5-4|few|-
TGTGCCAGCAGCTTAGGTGGGGCCAAAAACATTCAGTACTTC
CASSLGGAKNIQYF
>TRBJ1-1|TRBV3-1|many|TRBD1
TGTGCCAGCAGCCCCACAGGGGCGAGGTCCCTACGGACTGAAGCTTTCTTT
CASSPTGARSLRTEAFF
>TRBJ2-7|TRBV13|many|TRBD2
TGTGCCAGCAGCCCACGGGGACTAGCGGGAGAGGTCTACGAGCAGTACTTC
CASSPRGLAGEVYEQYF
>TRBJ2-2|TRBV18|many|-
TGTGCCAGCTCACCAAGGGTGGACGGGGAGCTGTTTTTT
CASSPRVDGELFF
>TRBJ2-5|TRBV2|many|TRBD2
TGTGCCAGCAGTGATGCGAGCGGGGCAAAGACCCAGTACTTC
CASSDASGAKTQYF
>TRBJ2-1|TRBV28|many|TRBD2
TGTGCCAGCAGTTTGTTCCTTGGACTAGCTGACTACCAAGGAGAGCAGTTCTTC
CASSLFLGLADYQGEQFF
>TRBJ1-1|TRBV13|many|-
TGTGCCAGCAGGCGGGCACCGAACACTGAAGCTTTCTTT
CASRRAPNTEAFF
>TRBJ2-2|TRBV12-3/TRBV12-4|many|TRBD2
TGTGCCAGCAGCCGGACTAGCGGGGGGGCCGGGGAGCTGTTTTTT
CASSRTSGGAGELFF
>TRBJ2-3|TRBV18|many|-
TGTGCCAGCTCACCCCCGACTCGAACCTATACGCAGTATTTT
CASSPPTRTYTQYF
>TRBJ2-1|TRBV3-1|many|-
TGTGCCAGCAGCCAAGCTTCGTACAATGAGCAGTTCTTC
CASSQASYNEQFF
>TRBJ1-4|TRBV12-3/TRBV12-4|many|TRBD1
TGTGCCAGCAGTCCAGAAGTCGGACAGGGTTATGAAAAACTGTTTTTT
CASSPEVGQGYEKLFF
>TRBJ2-7|TRBV28|many|-
TGTGCCAGCAGTTTTACCTCGGCCTCCTACGAGCAGTACTTC
CASSFTSASYEQYF
>TRBJ2-3|TRBV29-1|many|-
TGCAGCGTTTCGATCACAGATACGCAGTATTTT
CSVSITDTQYF
>TRBJ2-7|TRBV3-1|many|-
TGTGCCAGCAGCCAAGGTTTGCTAGACTACGAGCAGTACTTC
CASSQGLLDYEQYF
>TRBJ2-2|TRBV20-1|many|TRBD1
TGCAGTGCAAGAAACAGGGGGAGTTGGGAGCTGTTTTTT
CSARNRGSWELFF
>TRBJ1-2|TRBV15|many|-
TGTGCCACCAGCAGAGCAGGCGATGGCTACACCTTC
CATSRAGDGYTF
>TRBJ1-5|TRBV12-3/TRBV12-4|few|TRBD1
TGTGCCAGCAGAGCCGGGACAGCTAGCAATCAGCCCCAGCATTTT
CASRAGTASNQPQHF
>TRBJ1-5|TRBV19|-|-
TGTGCCAGTAGTCGGACGGAGTCCAATCAGCCCCAGCATTTT
CASSRTESNQPQHF